Given below is one TCR beta chain in context. Germline values: CDR1 SGDLS, CDR2 YYNGEE. Between the trimmed V and J ends, which lost 0 bases and 3 bases, there was a span of 9 bases. The length of the CDR3 is 14 residues. The sample belongs to a study of blood T cell repertoires in COVID-19. Study context: Sources were T cells, B-cell-depleted T cells, or PBMCs; the material itself was cDNA or gDNA.

Study processing details: The authors estimated nucleated cell counts from reference gene primer amplification. Method: immunoSEQ multiplex PCR; TCRdb's copy keeps in-frame clones and lacks some. The D gene and trimming were derived from the DNA, and the V and J assignments and clone size from that table. The data hold about 120,000 clones, with 81% observed a single time. The chain uses TRBV9 and TRBJ1-1; D not certain. The sequencing sample was made of peripheral blood. This sequence was found in a human donor in a cohort sampled during active COVID-19. The CDR3, as DNA: TGTGCCAGCAGCGTAGCCATAGCGGACACTGAAGCTTTCTTT. Protein product: CASSVAIADTEAFF. Together with reference TRBV9 and TRBJ1-1, the CDR3 gives the full variable domain: DSGVTQTPKHLITATGQRVTLRCSPRSGDLSVYWYQQSLDQGLQFLIQYYNGEERAKGNILERFSAQQFPDLHSELNLSSLELGDSALYFCASSVAIADTEAFFGQGTRLTVV.